This TCR beta chain was sequenced in a study of blood T cell repertoires in COVID-19. Germline loops: CDR1 KGHSH, CDR2 LQKENI. V dropped 0 bases and J dropped 2; count of bases not matched to a gene: 1. CDR3 size: 15 residues. Only in-frame clones appear in the TCRdb table, and some are missing; sequencing was by immunoSEQ multiplex PCR. The repertoire holds about 260,000 clones, approximately 89% seen once, with approximately 2.3% in the top ten. This sequence originates from a woman in her forties or fifties with acute or convalescent COVID-19. The J gene is TRBJ2-7, the V gene TRBV18; 10 nucleotides line up with TRBD2. Sequenced sample: peripheral blood. The DNA of the CDR3 is TGTGCCAGCTCACCACCGGGACTAGCGCCCTACGAGCAGTACTTC. Encoded protein: CASSPPGLAPYEQYF.